These 14 T cell receptor beta chains originate from one sample sequenced in a study of blood T cell repertoires in COVID-19. Profiling relied on immunoSEQ multiplex PCR, and the TCRdb table lists in-frame clones only, not all of them. Here the sample spans about 260,000 clones, roughly 80% being singletons. Sequenced input: peripheral blood. The origin of the receptors is a woman between 50 and 59 years old who had recovered from COVID-19.

This clone has more than one count but fewer than ten. This chain links TRBV19 with TRBJ1-2; TRBD1 agrees at 11 bases. V was clipped by 5 bases and J by 2 bases; unmatched bases: 4. Looked up from germline, CDR1 is LNHDA and CDR2 is SQIVND (reference sequence). This CDR3 has 15 amino acids. The CDR3 spells CASSDRDRGNYGYTF. The CDR3 DNA reads TGTGCCAGTAGTGACCGGGACAGGGGGAACTATGGCTACACCTTC.

This clone has a count of ten or more. The chain combines TRBV28 with TRBJ2-6; tentatively, D is TRBD1 (6 bases). CDR3 length: 22 residues. Germline values: CDR1 MDHEN, CDR2 SYDVKM. V was shortened by 6 bases and J by 2 bases, with 32 bases between the two germline ends. For the CDR3, the DNA is TGTGCCAGCAGGCCAGCCCAGACTTGGACAGAAAATCCGCGGACTGGGGCCAACGTCCTGACTTTC. Residues: CASRPAQTWTENPRTGANVLTF.

The rearrangement joins TRBV4-3 to TRBJ2-1; 8 positions agree with TRBD2. Germline CDR1 is LGHNA and CDR2 is YSLEER. V gave up 0 bases and J gave up 8 bases; unmatched junction bases: 12. CDR3 length equals 17 residues. CDR3: CASSQDRRAGGVDEQFF. The CDR3 bases are TGCGCCAGCAGCCAAGATCGTAGGGCGGGAGGAGTCGATGAGCAGTTCTTC.

The chain joins TRBV2 to TRBJ2-7; the D gene is possibly TRBD2 (5 bases). CDR3 length: 16 residues. CDR1 is SNHLY, CDR2 FYNNEI, per germline. The V and J ends lost 5 bases and 9 bases respectively, with 26 bases between them. The CDR3 bases are TGTGCCAGCAGTACGAATCCCGGGATCTTCGGGGAAGCGCAGTACTTC. Protein sequence: CASSTNPGIFGEAQYF.

The V call is TRBV10-2, the J call TRBJ1-5, with 8 bases fitting TRBD1. The CDR3 consists of 18 residues. Unmatched junction bases numbered 12, after V lost 1 base and J lost 4 bases. Germline-derived CDR1 and CDR2 are WSHSY and SAAADI. CDR3 DNA sequence: TGCGCCAGCAGTGAGTTTGGGCTGTCTAGACAGGGGAATCAGCCCCAGCATTTT. Protein product: CASSEFGLSRQGNQPQHF.

This chain connects TRBV19 to TRBJ1-5; 7 bases match TRBD1. The CDR3 loop spans 18 amino acids. CDR1 LNHDA and CDR2 SQIVND come from the germline V gene (reference sequence). V shed 9 bases, J shed 0 bases, and the junction held 17 bases outside the gene matches. CDR3 in DNA: TGTGCCAGGGCCACGGAGGTGACAGGGATGGATAGCAATCAGCCCCAGCATTTT. It encodes CARATEVTGMDSNQPQHF.

The chain recombines TRBV5-1 with TRBJ2-1; 14 bases fit TRBD2. The CDR3 is 17 amino acids. Trimming removed 4 bases from V and 6 bases from J; junction bases left unmatched: 9. The germline V gene has CDR1 SGHRS and CDR2 YFSETQ. The CDR3 nucleotides are TGCGCCAGCAGCGTGGGGACTAGCGGGAGAGGGGCCAATGAGCAGTTCTTC. It yields the protein CASSVGTSGRGANEQFF.

J is TRBJ1-6 and V is TRBV2, with 8 bases lining up with TRBD1. The CDR3 is made up of 14 amino acids. The trim removed 5 bases at V and 7 bases at J, leaving 4 bases unmatched. From germline, CDR1 is SNHLY and CDR2 FYNNEI. The CDR3 region has the DNA TGTGCCAGCAGTCCAACAGGGGGAAATTCACCCCTCCACTTT. Protein sequence: CASSPTGGNSPLHF.

The V and J genes are TRBV27 and TRBJ1-4, with D maybe TRBD1 (6 bases). Germline CDR1 reads MNHEY; CDR2 reads SMNVEV (reference sequence). Trimming cost V 5 bases and J 1 base, with 11 bases left between them. The CDR3 is made up of 15 amino acids. CDR3 in DNA: TGTGCCAGCAGTACCTACAGGGAAACTAATGAAAAACTGTTTTTT. Translation: CASSTYRETNEKLFF.

The rearrangement uses TRBV4-3 and TRBJ2-4; TRBD2 aligns across 10 bases. CDR3 length equals 16 residues. Per germline, CDR1 LGHNA and CDR2 YSLEER. V trimming: 2 bases; J trimming: 1 base; junction bases outside the gene matches: 2. CDR3 region: CASSQLAGAAKNIQYF. Written as DNA, the CDR3 is TGCGCCAGCAGCCAACTAGCGGGGGCGGCCAAAAACATTCAGTACTTC.

The J gene is TRBJ2-2, the V gene TRBV10-1; TRBD1 might be the D (6 bases). Trimming left V 7 bases short and J 4 bases short, with 13 bases between. The CDR3 length is 14 residues. Germline V gives CDR1 WNHNN, CDR2 SYGVQD (reference sequence). In DNA form, the CDR3 reads TGCGCCAGCAAATCAGGGGAGAGCACCGGGGAGCTGTTTTTT. This encodes CASKSGESTGELFF.

The chain recombines TRBV4-2 with TRBJ2-3; 12 bases line up with TRBD2. V shed 2 bases, J shed 5 bases, and the junction held 5 bases outside the gene matches. The CDR3 sequence is 16 residues long. Germline values: CDR1 LGHNA, CDR2 YNFKEQ. The CDR3 region has the DNA TGTGCCAGCAGCCAATTACTAGCGGGGGGTTTAGATACGCAGTATTTT. Translated, it gives CASSQLLAGGLDTQYF.

The gene calls are TRBV21-1 and TRBJ1-2; the DNA was not used to check the table's D call, TRBD1. TRBV21-1 corresponds to a pseudogene. The length of the CDR3 is 16 residues. This CDR3 reads CASSRTTGTEPYGYTF. The CDR3 DNA sequence: TGTGCCAGCAGCAGAACTACAGGGACCGAGCCGTATGGCTACACCTTC.

V gene TRBV6-2 or TRBV6-3 combines with J gene TRBJ2-7; D remains ambiguous. This CDR3 has 12 amino acids. Germline V lookup: CDR1 MNHEY, CDR2 SVGEGT. V lost 6 bases and J 3 bases, leaving 9 bases between the germline ends. Here the CDR3 reads CASSPTFYEQYF. The CDR3 DNA sequence: TGTGCCAGCAGCCCAACATTCTACGAGCAGTACTTC.